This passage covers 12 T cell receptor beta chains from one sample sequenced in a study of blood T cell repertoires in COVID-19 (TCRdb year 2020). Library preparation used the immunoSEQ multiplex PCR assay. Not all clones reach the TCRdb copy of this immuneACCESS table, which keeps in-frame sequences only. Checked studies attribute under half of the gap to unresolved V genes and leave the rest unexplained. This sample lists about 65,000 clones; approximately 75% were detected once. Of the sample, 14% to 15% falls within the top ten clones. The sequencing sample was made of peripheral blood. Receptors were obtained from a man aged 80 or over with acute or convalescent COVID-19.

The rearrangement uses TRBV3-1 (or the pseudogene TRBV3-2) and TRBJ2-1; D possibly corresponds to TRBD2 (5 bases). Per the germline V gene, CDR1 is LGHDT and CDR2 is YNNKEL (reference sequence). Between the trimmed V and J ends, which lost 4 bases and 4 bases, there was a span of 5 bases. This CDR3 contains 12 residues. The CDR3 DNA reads TGTGCCAGCAGCCGAGGGTACAATGAGCAGTTCTTC. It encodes CASSRGYNEQFF.

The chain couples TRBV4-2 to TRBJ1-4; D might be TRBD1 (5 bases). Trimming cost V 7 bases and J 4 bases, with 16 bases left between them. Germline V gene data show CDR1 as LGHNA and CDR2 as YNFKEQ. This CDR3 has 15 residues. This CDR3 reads CASTKTQQVNEKLFF. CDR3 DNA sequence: TGTGCCAGCACCAAGACTCAACAGGTTAATGAAAAACTGTTTTTT.

CDR3 loop: CSVSTGLNYGYTF. CDR3 DNA sequence: TGCAGCGTTTCGACAGGCCTTAACTATGGCTACACCTTC. The rearrangement links TRBV29-1 to TRBJ1-2, with a tentative D call TRBD1 (6 bases). Germline CDR1 and CDR2: SQVTM and ANQGSEA. The CDR3 runs 13 residues. Trimming removed 5 bases from V and 1 base from J, with 11 bases in between.

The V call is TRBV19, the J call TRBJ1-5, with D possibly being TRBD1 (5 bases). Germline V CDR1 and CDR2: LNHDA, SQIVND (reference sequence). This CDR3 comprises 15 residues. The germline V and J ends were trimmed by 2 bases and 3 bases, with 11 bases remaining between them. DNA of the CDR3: TGTGCCAGTAGTATAAGGGGATACTACAATCAGCCCCAGCATTTT. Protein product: CASSIRGYYNQPQHF. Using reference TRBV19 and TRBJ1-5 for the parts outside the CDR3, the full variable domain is DGGITQSPKYLFRKEGQNVTLSCEQNLNHDAMYWYRQDPGQGLRLIYYSQIVNDFQKGDIAEGYSVSREKKESFPLTVTSAQKNPTAFYLCASSIRGYYNQPQHFGDGTRLSIL.

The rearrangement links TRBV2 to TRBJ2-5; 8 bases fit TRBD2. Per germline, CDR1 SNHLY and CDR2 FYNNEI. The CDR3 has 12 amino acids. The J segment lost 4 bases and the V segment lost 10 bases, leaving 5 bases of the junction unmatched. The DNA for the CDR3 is TGTGCCACGGGACTAGTGGCAGAGACCCAGTACTTC. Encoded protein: CATGLVAETQYF.

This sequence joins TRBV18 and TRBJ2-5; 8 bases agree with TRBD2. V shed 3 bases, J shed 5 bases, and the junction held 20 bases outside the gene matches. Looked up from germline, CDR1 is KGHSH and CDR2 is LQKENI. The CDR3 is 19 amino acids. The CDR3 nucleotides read TGTGCCAGCTCACCGGGCGGGGGTGCCGGGACTAGAAGTTCGGAGACCCAGTACTTC. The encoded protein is CASSPGGGAGTRSSETQYF.

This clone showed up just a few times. CDR3 sequence (DNA): TGTGCCAGCAGCCCCAGCGGACGCAATCAGCCCCAGCATTTT. The encoded protein is CASSPSGRNQPQHF. The chain is built from TRBV2 and TRBJ1-5; D gene ambiguous. Germline lookup yields CDR1 SNHLY and CDR2 FYNNEI. The germline V and J ends were trimmed by 6 bases and 2 bases, with 11 bases remaining between them. The CDR3 is 14 amino acids.

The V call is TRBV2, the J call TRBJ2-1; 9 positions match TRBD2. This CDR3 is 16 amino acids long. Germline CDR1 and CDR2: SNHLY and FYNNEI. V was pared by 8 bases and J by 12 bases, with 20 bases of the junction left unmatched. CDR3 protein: CASPGSSGGAGVRQFF. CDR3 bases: TGTGCCAGCCCGGGGAGTAGCGGGGGAGCCGGGGTTCGGCAGTTCTTC.

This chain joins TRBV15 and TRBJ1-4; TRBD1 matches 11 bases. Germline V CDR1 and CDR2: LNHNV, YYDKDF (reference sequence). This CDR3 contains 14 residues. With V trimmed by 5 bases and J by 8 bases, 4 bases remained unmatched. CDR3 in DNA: TGTGCCACCAGCCGGGACAGGGGGAACGAAAAACTGTTTTTT. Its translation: CATSRDRGNEKLFF. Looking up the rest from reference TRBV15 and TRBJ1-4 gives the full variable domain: DAMVIQNPRYQVTQFGKPVTLSCSQTLNHNVMYWYQQKSSQAPKLLFHYYDKDFNNEADTPDNFQSRRPNTSFCFLDIRSPGLGDTAMYLCATSRDRGNEKLFFGSGTQLSVL.

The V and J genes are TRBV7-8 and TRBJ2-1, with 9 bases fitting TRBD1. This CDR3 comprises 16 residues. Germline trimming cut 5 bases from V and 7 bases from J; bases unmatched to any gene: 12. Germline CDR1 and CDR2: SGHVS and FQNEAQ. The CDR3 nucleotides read TGTGCCAGCAGCCGACCGGGGACAGGGCTAGAAAATGAGCAGTTCTTC. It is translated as CASSRPGTGLENEQFF.

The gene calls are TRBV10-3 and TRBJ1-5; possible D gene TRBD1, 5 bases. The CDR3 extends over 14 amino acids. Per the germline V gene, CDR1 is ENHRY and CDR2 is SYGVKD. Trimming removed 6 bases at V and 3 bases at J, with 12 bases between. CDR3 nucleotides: TGTGCCATCAGGGACGGCAGGGACAATCAGCCCCAGCATTTT. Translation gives CAIRDGRDNQPQHF.

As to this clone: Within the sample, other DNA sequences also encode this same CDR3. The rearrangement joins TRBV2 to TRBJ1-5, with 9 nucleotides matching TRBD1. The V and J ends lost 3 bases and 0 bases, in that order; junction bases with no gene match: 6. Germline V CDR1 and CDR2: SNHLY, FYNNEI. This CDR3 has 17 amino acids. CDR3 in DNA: TGTGCCAGCAGTGATCGGGACAGGGCCTATAGCAATCAGCCCCAGCATTTT. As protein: CASSDRDRAYSNQPQHF.